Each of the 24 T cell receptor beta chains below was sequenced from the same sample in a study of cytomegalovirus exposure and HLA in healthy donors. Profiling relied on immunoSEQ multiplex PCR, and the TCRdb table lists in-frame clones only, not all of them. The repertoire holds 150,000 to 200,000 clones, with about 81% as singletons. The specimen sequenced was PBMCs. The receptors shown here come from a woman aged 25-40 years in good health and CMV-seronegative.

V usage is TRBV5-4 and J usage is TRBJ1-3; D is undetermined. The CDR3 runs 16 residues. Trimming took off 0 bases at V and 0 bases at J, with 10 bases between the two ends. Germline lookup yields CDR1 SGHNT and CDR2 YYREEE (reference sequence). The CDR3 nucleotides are TGTGCCAGCAGCTTGGGGCCTAGCTCCTCTGGAAACACCATATATTTT. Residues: CASSLGPSSSGNTIYF.

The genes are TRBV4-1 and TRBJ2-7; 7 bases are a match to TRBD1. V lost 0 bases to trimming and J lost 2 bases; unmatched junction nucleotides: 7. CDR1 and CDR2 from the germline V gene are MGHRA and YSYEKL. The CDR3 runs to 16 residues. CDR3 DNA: TGCGCCAGCAGCCAAGAAGGGGGACAGAGGACCTACGAGCAGTACTTC. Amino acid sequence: CASSQEGGQRTYEQYF.

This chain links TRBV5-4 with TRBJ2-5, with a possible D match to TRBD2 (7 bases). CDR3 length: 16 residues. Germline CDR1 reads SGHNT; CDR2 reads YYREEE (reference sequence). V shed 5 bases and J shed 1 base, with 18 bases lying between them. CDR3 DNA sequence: TGTGCCAGCAGAGCCGGGGGAGGGGGGTCCCAAGAGACCCAGTACTTC. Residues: CASRAGGGGSQETQYF.

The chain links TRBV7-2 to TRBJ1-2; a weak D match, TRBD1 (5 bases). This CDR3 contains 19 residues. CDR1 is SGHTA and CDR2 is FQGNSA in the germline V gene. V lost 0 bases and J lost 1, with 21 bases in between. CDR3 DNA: TGTGCCAGCAGCTTAGCGCTCTGGAGGGGAAAAAGGCTTAACTATGGCTACACCTTC. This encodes CASSLALWRGKRLNYGYTF. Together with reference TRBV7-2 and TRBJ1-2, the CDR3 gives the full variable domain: GAGVSQSPSNKVTEKGKDVELRCDPISGHTALYWYRQSLGQGLEFLIYFQGNSAPDKSGLPSDRFSAERTGGSVSTLTIQRTQQEDSAVYLCASSLALWRGKRLNYGYTFGSGTRLTVV.

CDR3 bases: TGTGCCAGCAGCCTCGCAGGGGGGCTCTCCTACGAGCAGTACTTC. Translated: CASSLAGGLSYEQYF. This sequence joins TRBV5-4 and TRBJ2-7, with D possibly being TRBD1 (7 bases). The V gene lost 4 bases and the J gene lost 0 bases, with 14 bases spanning the gap. The germline gives CDR1 SGHNT, CDR2 YYREEE (reference sequence). The CDR3 is 15 amino acids. The whole variable domain, remainder taken from reference TRBV5-4 and TRBJ2-7, is ETGVTQSPTHLIKTRGQQVTLRCSSQSGHNTVSWYQQALGQGPQFIFQYYREEENGRGNFPPRFSGLQFPNYSSELNVNALELDDSALYLCASSLAGGLSYEQYFGPGTRLTVT.

The CDR3 protein is CAISGQINEQFF. DNA of the CDR3: TGTGCCATCAGCGGACAGATCAATGAGCAGTTCTTC. The chain uses TRBV10-3 and TRBJ2-1, with a tentative D call TRBD1 (6 bases). This CDR3 contains 12 residues. The V and J ends lost 6 bases and 6 bases respectively, with 9 bases between them. CDR1 ENHRY and CDR2 SYGVKD come from the germline V gene.

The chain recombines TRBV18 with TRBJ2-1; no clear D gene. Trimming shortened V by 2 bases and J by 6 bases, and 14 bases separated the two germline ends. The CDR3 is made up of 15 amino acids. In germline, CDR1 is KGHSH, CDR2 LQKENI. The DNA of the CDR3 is TGTGCCAGCTCACCAGTAACTCTTCACGTCAATGAGCAGTTCTTC. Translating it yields CASSPVTLHVNEQFF.

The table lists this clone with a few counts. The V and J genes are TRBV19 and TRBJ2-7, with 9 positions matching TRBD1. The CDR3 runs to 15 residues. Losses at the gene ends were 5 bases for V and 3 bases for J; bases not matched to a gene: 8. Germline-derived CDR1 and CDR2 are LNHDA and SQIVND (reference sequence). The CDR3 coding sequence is TGTGCCAGTAGTTTTGGAGGACAGGGGCTCTACGAGCAGTACTTC. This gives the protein CASSFGGQGLYEQYF.

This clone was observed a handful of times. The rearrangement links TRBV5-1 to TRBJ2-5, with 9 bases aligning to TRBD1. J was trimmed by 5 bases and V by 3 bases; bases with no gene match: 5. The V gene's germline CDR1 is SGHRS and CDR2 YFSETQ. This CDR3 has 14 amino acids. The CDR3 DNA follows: TGCGCCAGCAGCTCCGGGACAGGGAGGGAGACCCAGTACTTC. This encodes CASSSGTGRETQYF. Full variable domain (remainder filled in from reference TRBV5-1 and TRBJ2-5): KAGVTQTPRYLIKTRGQQVTLSCSPISGHRSVSWYQQTPGQGLQFLFEYFSETQRNKGNFPGRFSGRQFSNSRSEMNVSTLELGDSALYLCASSSGTGRETQYFGPGTRLLVL.

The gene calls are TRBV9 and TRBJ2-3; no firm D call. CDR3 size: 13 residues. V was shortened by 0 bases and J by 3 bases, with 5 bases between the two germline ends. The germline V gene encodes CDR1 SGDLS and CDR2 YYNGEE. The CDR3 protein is CASSVGLTDTQYF. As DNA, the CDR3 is TGTGCCAGCAGCGTAGGGCTGACAGATACGCAGTATTTT.

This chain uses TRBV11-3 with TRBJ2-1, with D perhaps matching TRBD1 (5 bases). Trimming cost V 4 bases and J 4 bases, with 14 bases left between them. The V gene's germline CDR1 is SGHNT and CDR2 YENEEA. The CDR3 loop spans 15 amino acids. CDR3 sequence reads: CASSSGWAFYNEQFF. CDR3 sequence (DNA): TGTGCCAGCAGCTCAGGGTGGGCCTTTTACAATGAGCAGTTCTTC.

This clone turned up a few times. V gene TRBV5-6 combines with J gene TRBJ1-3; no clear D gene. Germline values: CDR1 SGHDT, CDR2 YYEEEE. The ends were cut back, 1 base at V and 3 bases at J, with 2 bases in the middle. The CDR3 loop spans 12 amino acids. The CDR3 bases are TGTGCCAGCAGCTTGCTTGGAAACACCATATATTTT. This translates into CASSLLGNTIYF.

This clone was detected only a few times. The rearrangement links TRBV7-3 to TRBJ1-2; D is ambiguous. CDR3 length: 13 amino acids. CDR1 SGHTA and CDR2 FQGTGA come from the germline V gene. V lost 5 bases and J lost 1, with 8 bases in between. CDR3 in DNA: TGTGCCAGCAGCCAAAGCAATAACTATGGCTACACCTTC. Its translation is CASSQSNNYGYTF.

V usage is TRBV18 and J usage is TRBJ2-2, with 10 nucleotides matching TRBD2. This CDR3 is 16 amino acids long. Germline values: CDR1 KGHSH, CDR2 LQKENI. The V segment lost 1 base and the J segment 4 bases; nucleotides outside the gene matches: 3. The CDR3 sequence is CASSPLAGGITGELFF. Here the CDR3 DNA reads TGTGCCAGCTCACCACTAGCGGGGGGAATCACCGGGGAGCTGTTTTTT.

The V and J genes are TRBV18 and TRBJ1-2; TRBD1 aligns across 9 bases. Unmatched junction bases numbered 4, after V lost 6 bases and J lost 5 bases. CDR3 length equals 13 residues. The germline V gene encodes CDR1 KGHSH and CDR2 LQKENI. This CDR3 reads CASSRTGDYGYTF. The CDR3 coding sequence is TGTGCCAGCTCCCGGACAGGGGATTATGGCTACACCTTC.

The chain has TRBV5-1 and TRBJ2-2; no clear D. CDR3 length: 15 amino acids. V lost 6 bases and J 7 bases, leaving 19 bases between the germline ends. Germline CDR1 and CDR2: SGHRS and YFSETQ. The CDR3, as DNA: TGCGCCAGCACCCTCCTCGAGACGGGTGGCGGGGAGCTGTTTTTT. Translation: CASTLLETGGGELFF.

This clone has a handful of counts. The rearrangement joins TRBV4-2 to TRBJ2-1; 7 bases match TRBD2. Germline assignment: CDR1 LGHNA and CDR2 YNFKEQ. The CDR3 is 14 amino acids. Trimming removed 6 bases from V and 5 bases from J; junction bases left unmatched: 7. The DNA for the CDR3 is TGTGCCAGCAGAACCGGGACTACACACAATGAGCAGTTCTTC. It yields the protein CASRTGTTHNEQFF.

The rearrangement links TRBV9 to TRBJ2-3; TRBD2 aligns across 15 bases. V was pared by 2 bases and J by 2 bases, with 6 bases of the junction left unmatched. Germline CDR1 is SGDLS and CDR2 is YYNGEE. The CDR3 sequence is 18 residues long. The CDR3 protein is CASSVGTSGGTYTDTQYF. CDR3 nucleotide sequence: TGTGCCAGCAGCGTGGGGACTAGCGGGGGGACCTACACAGATACGCAGTATTTT.

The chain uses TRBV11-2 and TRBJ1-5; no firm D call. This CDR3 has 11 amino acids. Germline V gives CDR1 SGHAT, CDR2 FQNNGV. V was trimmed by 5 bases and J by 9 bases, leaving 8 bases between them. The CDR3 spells CASSTGGPQHF. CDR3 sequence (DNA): TGTGCCAGCAGCACGGGTGGGCCCCAGCATTTT. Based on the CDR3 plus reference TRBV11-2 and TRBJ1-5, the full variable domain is EAGVAQSPRYKIIEKRQSVAFWCNPISGHATLYWYQQILGQGPKLLIQFQNNGVVDDSQLPKDRFSAERLKGVDSTLKIQPAKLEDSAVYLCASSTGGPQHFGDGTRLSIL.

CDR3 in DNA: TGTGCCAGCAGTTCGGATCAGCCCCAGCATTTT. It yields the protein CASSSDQPQHF. The V call is TRBV28, the J call TRBJ1-5; D call uncertain. The germline CDR1 and CDR2 sequences are MDHEN and SYDVKM. CDR3 size: 11 residues. The V and J ends lost 4 bases and 5 bases respectively, with 3 bases between them.

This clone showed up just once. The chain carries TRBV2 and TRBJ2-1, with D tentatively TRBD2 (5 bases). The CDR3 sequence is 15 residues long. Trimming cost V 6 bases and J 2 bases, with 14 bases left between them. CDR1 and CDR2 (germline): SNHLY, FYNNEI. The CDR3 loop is CASRETRAPYNEQFF. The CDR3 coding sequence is TGTGCCAGCAGGGAAACTAGAGCCCCCTACAATGAGCAGTTCTTC. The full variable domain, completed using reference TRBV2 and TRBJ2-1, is EPEVTQTPSHQVTQMGQEVILRCVPISNHLYFYWYRQILGQKVEFLVSFYNNEISEKSEIFDDQFSVERPDGSNFTLKIRSTKLEDSAMYFCASRETRAPYNEQFFGPGTRLTVL.

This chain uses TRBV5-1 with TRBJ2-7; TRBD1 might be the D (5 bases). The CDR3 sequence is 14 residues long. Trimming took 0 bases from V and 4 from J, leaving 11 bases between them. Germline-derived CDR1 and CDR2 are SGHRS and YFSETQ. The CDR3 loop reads CASSLELGDYEQYF. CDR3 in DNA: TGCGCCAGCAGCTTGGAGTTAGGGGATTACGAGCAGTACTTC.

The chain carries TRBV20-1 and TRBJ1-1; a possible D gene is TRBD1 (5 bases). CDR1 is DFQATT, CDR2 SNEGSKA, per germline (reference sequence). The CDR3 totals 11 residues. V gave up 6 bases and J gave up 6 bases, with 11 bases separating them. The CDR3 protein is CSARDGPEAFF. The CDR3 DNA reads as TGCAGTGCGCGGGACGGGCCTGAAGCTTTCTTT.

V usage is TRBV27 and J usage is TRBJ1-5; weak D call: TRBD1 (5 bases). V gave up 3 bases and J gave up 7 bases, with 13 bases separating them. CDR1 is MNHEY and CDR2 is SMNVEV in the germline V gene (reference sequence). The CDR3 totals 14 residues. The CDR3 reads CASSFGGGGQPQHF. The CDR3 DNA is TGTGCCAGCAGTTTTGGGGGGGGTGGGCAGCCCCAGCATTTT.